Presented here are 22 T cell receptor beta chains from one specimen sequenced in a study of shared clonotypes between healthy human individuals. Sequenced by immunoSEQ multiplex PCR; TCRdb stores in-frame clones only, minus some. The profile shows about half a million clones, approximately 84% of them singletons. The sequenced material came from PBMCs. The receptors originated from a woman between 40 and 50 years old in good health. Some clones in this sample may be carry-over from other donors' samples.

This clone has more than one count but fewer than ten. The chain uses TRBV2 and TRBJ2-7; 13 nucleotides line up with TRBD2. The CDR3 sequence is 15 residues long. CDR1 is SNHLY, CDR2 FYNNEI, per germline. V lost 1 base to trimming and J lost 6 bases; unmatched junction nucleotides: 3. DNA for the CDR3: TGTGCCAGCAGTGAAGGGACTAGCGGGAGAGCCGAGCAGTACTTC. Residues: CASSEGTSGRAEQYF.

The table lists this clone with a count of one. V usage is TRBV7-3 and J usage is TRBJ1-5; 7 bases agree with TRBD1. The germline gives CDR1 SGHTA, CDR2 FQGTGA. The J segment lost 0 bases and the V segment lost 3 bases, leaving 5 bases of the junction unmatched. This CDR3 is built from 16 residues. CDR3 in amino acids: CASSLRDSYSNQPQHF. The CDR3 nucleotides are TGTGCCAGCAGCTTGCGGGACAGTTATAGCAATCAGCCCCAGCATTTT.

Notes on this clone: Possible read error: a much larger clone is one base away. This CDR3 is also generated by other DNA sequences in the sample. The gene calls are TRBV28 and TRBJ1-6; D remains ambiguous. Germline CDR1 reads MDHEN; CDR2 reads SYDVKM. The CDR3 runs to 13 residues. CDR3 DNA sequence: TGTGCCAGCCGGGTGTTAAGGAATTCACCCCTCCATTTT. This translates into CASRVLRNSPLHF.

Notes on this clone: This CDR3 is also generated by other DNA sequences in the sample. The V and J genes are TRBV7-9 and TRBJ1-1, with D unresolved. This CDR3 region has 13 residues. The V gene lost 1 base and the J gene lost 5 bases, with 8 bases spanning the gap. Germline CDR1 and CDR2: SEHNR and FQNEAQ (reference sequence). The CDR3 reads CASSLEGGTEAFF. CDR3 nucleotide sequence: TGTGCCAGCAGCTTAGAGGGTGGGACTGAAGCTTTCTTT. The complete variable domain, with remaining parts taken from reference TRBV7-9 and TRBJ1-1, reads DTGVSQNPRHKITKRGQNVTFRCDPISEHNRLYWYRQTLGQGPEFLTYFQNEAQLEKSRLLSDRFSAERPKGSFSTLEIQRTEQGDSAMYLCASSLEGGTEAFFGQGTRLTVV.

On this clone: The likely explanation is a read error, given a far larger clone one base away. The sample has other DNA sequences that encode this CDR3 too. The chain is built from TRBV7-9 and TRBJ2-3; D might be TRBD2 (6 bases). Trimming removed 1 base at V and 4 bases at J, with 15 bases between. The CDR3 spans 16 residues. Germline-derived CDR1 and CDR2 are SEHNR and FQNEAQ (reference sequence). CDR3 protein: CASSLVPGVGSDTQYF. CDR3 DNA sequence: TGTGCCAGCAGCTTAGTACCGGGAGTAGGGTCAGATACGCAGTATTTT.

The chain employs TRBV19 and TRBJ2-7; 7 bases match TRBD2. This CDR3 is built from 15 residues. V was pared by 2 bases and J by 4 bases, with 8 bases of the junction left unmatched. Germline-derived CDR1 and CDR2 are LNHDA and SQIVND (reference sequence). CDR3 coding DNA: TGTGCCAGTAGTATAATGGCTAGCGGAGGGTACGAGCAGTACTTC. It encodes CASSIMASGGYEQYF.

The chain joins TRBV5-4 to TRBJ2-7, with TRBD1 as a possible D gene (6 bases). This CDR3 comprises 15 residues. The germline V gene has CDR1 SGHNT and CDR2 YYREEE (reference sequence). V was pared by 2 bases and J by 0 bases, with 12 bases between. The CDR3 DNA reads as TGTGCCAGCAGCTTACCGGGGACAAGCTCCTACGAGCAGTACTTC. This sequence encodes CASSLPGTSSYEQYF.

As for this clone: A single base separates this from a much larger clone, so it may be a read error. The sample has other DNA sequences that encode this CDR3 too. This chain joins TRBV27 and TRBJ2-7; D ambiguous. From germline, CDR1 is MNHEY and CDR2 SMNVEV (reference sequence). V lost 6 bases and J 3 bases, leaving 12 bases between the germline ends. This CDR3 contains 13 residues. The CDR3 loop reads CASSSSGDYEQYF. As DNA, the CDR3 is TGTGCCAGCAGCAGTAGTGGAGACTACGAGCAGTACTTC.

This clone was observed a few times. The chain joins TRBV19 to TRBJ2-1; D is perhaps TRBD1 or TRBD2 (5 bases each). Trimming took off 6 bases at V and 7 bases at J, with 16 bases between the two ends. CDR1 and CDR2 from the germline V gene are LNHDA and SQIVND (reference sequence). The CDR3 is 14 amino acids. CDR3 in amino acids: CASRTGTAGNEQFF. CDR3 nucleotides: TGTGCCAGTAGAACCGGGACCGCCGGGAATGAGCAGTTCTTC.

The chain links TRBV9 to TRBJ1-3, with 9 bases that match TRBD1. The J segment lost 6 bases and the V segment lost 4 bases, leaving 14 bases of the junction unmatched. CDR1 and CDR2 from the germline V gene are SGDLS and YYNGEE. The CDR3 sequence is 17 residues long. The CDR3 loop is CASSSPPGTGTENTIYF. The CDR3 DNA sequence: TGTGCCAGCAGCTCACCCCCCGGGACAGGGACCGAAAACACCATATATTTT.

The chain combines TRBV19 with TRBJ1-3, with D tentatively TRBD1 (6 bases). Per germline, CDR1 LNHDA and CDR2 SQIVND (reference sequence). There are 14 residues in the CDR3. Trimming pared 9 bases from V and 0 bases from J, leaving 12 bases between. The CDR3 loop is CASRTARSGNTIYF. The CDR3 nucleotides read TGTGCCAGCCGGACAGCTCGCTCTGGAAACACCATATATTTT.

The rearrangement joins TRBV6-5 to TRBJ2-1; weak D call: TRBD2 (6 bases). CDR1 MNHEY and CDR2 SVGAGI come from the germline V gene. The CDR3 sequence is 12 residues long. Trimming removed 9 bases at V and 15 bases at J, with 21 bases between. CDR3: CASPKASGLRFF. The CDR3 DNA reads TGTGCCAGTCCTAAAGCCAGCGGGCTACGGTTCTTC.

The rearrangement links TRBV6-1 to TRBJ1-3; D is perhaps TRBD1 (5 bases). Per the germline V gene, CDR1 is MNHNS and CDR2 is SASEGT. With 2 bases removed from V and 2 bases from J, the gap between germline ends came to 10 bases. This CDR3 spans 15 amino acids. For the CDR3, the DNA is TGTGCCAGCAGTGAACTGGGGGTGGCTGGAAACACCATATATTTT. This codes for CASSELGVAGNTIYF.

CDR3 sequence (DNA): TGTGCCAGTAGCGTTCCGGGGACTAGAATCTACAATGAGCAGTTCTTC. It translates to CASSVPGTRIYNEQFF. The rearrangement uses TRBV19 and TRBJ2-1, with 8 nucleotides matching TRBD2. Unmatched junction bases numbered 10, after V lost 6 bases and J lost 3 bases. Per germline, CDR1 LNHDA and CDR2 SQIVND (reference sequence). This CDR3 contains 16 residues.

In the case of this clone: This sample includes further DNA sequences coding for the same CDR3. The chain has TRBV6-6 and TRBJ1-1; D remains ambiguous. Germline V lookup: CDR1 MNHNY, CDR2 SVGAGI (reference sequence). The CDR3 is 12 residues long. V was clipped by 2 bases and J by 2 bases, with 3 bases between them. The CDR3 DNA follows: TGTGCCAGCAGTTACGTTAACACTGAAGCTTTCTTT. Translation gives CASSYVNTEAFF.

This rearrangement joins TRBV7-2 to TRBJ2-7; D may correspond to TRBD1 or TRBD2 (6 bases each). Per germline, CDR1 SGHTA and CDR2 FQGNSA. The CDR3 sequence is 16 residues long. The V end lost 6 bases, the J end lost 5 bases, and 23 bases lay between the germline ends. CDR3 sequence reads: CASSPRGVGGIHEQYF. DNA for the CDR3: TGTGCCAGCAGTCCGAGGGGGGTGGGAGGAATCCACGAGCAGTACTTC. Combining the CDR3 with reference TRBV7-2 and TRBJ2-7 gives the whole variable domain GAGVSQSPSNKVTEKGKDVELRCDPISGHTALYWYRQSLGQGLEFLIYFQGNSAPDKSGLPSDRFSAERTGGSVSTLTIQRTQQEDSAVYLCASSPRGVGGIHEQYFGPGTRLTVT.

V gene TRBV7-9 combines with J gene TRBJ2-1; D gene ambiguous. Germline V gene data show CDR1 as SEHNR and CDR2 as FQNEAQ (reference sequence). The CDR3 spans 12 residues. With 3 bases removed from V and 9 bases from J, the gap between germline ends came to 9 bases. The CDR3 region is CASSFSQIEQFF. For the CDR3, the DNA is TGTGCCAGCAGCTTTTCACAGATTGAGCAGTTCTTC.

V and J are TRBV7-3 and TRBJ2-1; D ambiguous. The CDR3 has 15 residues. With 5 bases removed from V and 5 bases from J, the gap between germline ends came to 16 bases. Germline V lookup: CDR1 SGHTA, CDR2 FQGTGA. CDR3 bases: TGTGCCAGCAGCCCGGATCCGAACAGCCACAATGAGCAGTTCTTC. It specifies CASSPDPNSHNEQFF.

CDR3 bases: TGCGCCAGCCGAGGGACGCCTAGGACCTACGAGCAGTACTTC. Its protein product is CASRGTPRTYEQYF. The rearrangement joins TRBV5-1 to TRBJ2-7; D might be TRBD1 or TRBD2, each matching 5 bases. The CDR3 consists of 14 residues. V was pared by 7 bases and J by 2 bases, with 16 bases between. Germline CDR1 and CDR2: SGHRS and YFSETQ.

Worth noting for this clone: The sample holds other DNA sequences that translate to the same CDR3. V and J are TRBV28 and TRBJ1-3; weak D call: TRBD1 (5 bases). V lost 2 bases to trimming and J lost 2 bases, with 10 bases between them. Germline CDR1 MDHEN, CDR2 SYDVKM. The CDR3 totals 15 residues. The CDR3 DNA is TGTGCCAGCAGTTTACAAGGGACGGCTGGAAACACCATATATTTT. Amino acids: CASSLQGTAGNTIYF.

This clone appeared a few times. This likely reflects a read error, since a far larger clone is one base away. The chain is built from TRBV30 and TRBJ1-2; D is ambiguous. The germline CDR1 and CDR2 sequences are GTSNPN and SVGIG (reference sequence). V lost 4 bases to trimming and J lost 3 bases, with 9 bases between them. CDR3 length: 12 residues. CDR3 in amino acids: CAWNTGDYGYTF. DNA for the CDR3: TGTGCCTGGAACACGGGCGACTATGGCTACACCTTC.

J is TRBJ2-7 and V is TRBV5-1; 9 nucleotides align to TRBD2. The CDR3 extends over 17 amino acids. The V gene end was trimmed by 3 bases and the J gene end by 2 bases; junction bases not matched to a gene: 12. The germline CDR1 and CDR2 sequences are SGHRS and YFSETQ. CDR3 region: CASSYKTGREGAYEQYF. CDR3 in DNA: TGCGCCAGCAGCTACAAAACGGGGCGGGAGGGAGCCTACGAGCAGTACTTC.